Listed below are T cell receptor beta chains from one sample, sequenced in a study of T cells after yellow fever vaccination. TCRdb ran MiXCR on the 5' RACE reads and lists one entry per CDR3 protein. The sample holds some 350,000 distinct CDR3 sequences, about 4% seen once. The sample consisted of PBMCs, taken 5 days after the yellow fever booster vaccination. The receptor set was obtained from a man younger than 35 who received the YFV17D yellow fever vaccine. Each CDR3 is given with its conserved first and last residue. The D gene is left open where the match is weak. Clone size is shown for a subset of rows, as once, few, many or a class of expanded clone.

D,size,V,J,DNA,CDR3
-,few,TRBV2,TRBJ1-1,TGTGCCAGCAGTCCGGACAGCCCTGAAGCTTTCTTT,CASSPDSPEAFF
-,many,TRBV7-2,TRBJ2-3,TGTGCCAGCGGGATCTCTGGTACAGATACGCAGTATTTT,CASGISGTDTQYF
-,many,TRBV7-9,TRBJ1-2,TGTGCCAGCAGCTTAGCATCCTCCTATGGCTACACCTTC,CASSLASSYGYTF
-,-,TRBV6-2/TRBV6-3,TRBJ1-6,TGTGCCAGCAGATGGACTAGTTCACCCCTCCACTTT,CASRWTSSPLHF
-,many,TRBV20-1,TRBJ2-3,TGCAGTGCAGGCCGTGGGGACGTCACAGATACGCAGTATTTT,CSAGRGDVTDTQYF
-,many,TRBV10-3,TRBJ2-3,TGTGCCCTGCAGGGGTCTGCCACAGATACGCAGTATTTT,CALQGSATDTQYF
-,many,TRBV21-1,TRBJ2-3,TGTGCCAGCAGCTCGTCGGGCCTCACAGATACGCAGTATTTT,CASSSSGLTDTQYF
TRBD1,few,TRBV4-3,TRBJ1-3,TGCGCCAGCAGCCAAGGACAGGGGGCCTATGGAAACACCATATATTTT,CASSQGQGAYGNTIYF
TRBD2,few,TRBV6-5,TRBJ2-1,TGTGCCAGCAGTTCCCCGACTAGCGGGGGCCACAATGAGCAGTTCTTC,CASSSPTSGGHNEQFF
-,-,TRBV7-8,TRBJ2-2,TGTGCCAGCAGCCAGACCGGGGGGAACACCGGGGAGCTGTTTTTT,CASSQTGGNTGELFF
-,many,TRBV10-3,TRBJ2-6,TGTGCCATCAGTGAGTCCAGCTCTGGGGCCAACGTCCTGACTTTC,CAISESSSGANVLTF
TRBD2,few,TRBV7-9,TRBJ2-1,TGTGCCAGCAGCACCTTAGCGGGGGAGCCAGTGAGTGAGCAGTTCTTC,CASSTLAGEPVSEQFF
-,few,TRBV4-1,TRBJ1-6,TGCGCCAGCAGCCAAGTCCCGGGGAGGGAATCCCTCCACTTT,CASSQVPGRESLHF
TRBD2,few,TRBV4-1,TRBJ2-2,TGCGCCAGCAGCCAACCCGGGGGGGGGCGGAACACCGGGGAGCTGTTTTTT,CASSQPGGGRNTGELFF
TRBD1,-,TRBV25-1,TRBJ2-1,TGTGCCAGCGGATTGCTCGGGACAGGGGACGACAATGAGCAGTTCTTC,CASGLLGTGDDNEQFF
-,-,TRBV19,TRBJ2-5,TGTGCCAGTAGTTCCTCACAGGGTTGGGAGACCCAGTACTTC,CASSSSQGWETQYF
-,-,TRBV2,TRBJ1-1,TGTGCCAGCAGTGAAGGGGTGGGCACTGAAGCTTTCTTT,CASSEGVGTEAFF
-,many,TRBV5-5,TRBJ1-2,TGTGCCAGCAGCTTGTCCGGGACTTCTACCTATGGCTACACCTTC,CASSLSGTSTYGYTF
-,many,TRBV4-2,TRBJ1-2,TGTGCCAGCAGCCAAGGAGAGGGCCAGGCGATGAATGGCTACACCTTC,CASSQGEGQAMNGYTF
TRBD1,many,TRBV11-2,TRBJ1-2,TGTGCCAGCAGCGTGGGACAGGGCTATGGCTACACCTTC,CASSVGQGYGYTF
-,-,TRBV7-2,TRBJ2-3,TGTGCCAGCAGCCACCCCAACACAGATACGCAGTATTTT,CASSHPNTDTQYF
TRBD1,-,TRBV27,TRBJ2-5,TGTGCCAGCAGTTGGGGGACAGGCGGACGGGAGACCCAGTACTTC,CASSWGTGGRETQYF
TRBD1,-,TRBV2,TRBJ1-1,TGTGCCAGCTTGAGGGGACAGACGAACACTGAAGCTTTCTTT,CASLRGQTNTEAFF
TRBD2,-,TRBV20-1,TRBJ2-3,TGCAGTGCTAGATATAGCGGGGGGGTTCCTAGCACAGATACGCAGTATTTT,CSARYSGGVPSTDTQYF
TRBD1,few,TRBV11-1,TRBJ2-5,TGTGCCAGCACCACCACTGGGCAGGGGGCTGGGGAGACCCAGTACTTC,CASTTTGQGAGETQYF
-,few,TRBV5-1,TRBJ2-5,TGCGCCAGCAGCTTGGAGGGAGGTCACGGTAGGGAGACCCAGTACTTC,CASSLEGGHGRETQYF
-,many,TRBV3-1,TRBJ1-3,TGTGCCAGCAGCCAATCGGCGACCGGAAACACCATATATTTT,CASSQSATGNTIYF
-,-,TRBV2,TRBJ1-4,TGTGCCAGCAGTGAAGATATTCCAACTAATGAAAAACTGTTTTTT,CASSEDIPTNEKLFF
-,-,TRBV5-1,TRBJ2-2,TGCGCCAGCAGCTTGGGCGAGTTCGGGGAGCTGTTTTTT,CASSLGEFGELFF
-,-,TRBV6-5,TRBJ2-7,TGTGCCAGCAGTTACGGGTTGCAGCAGTACTTC,CASSYGLQQYF
TRBD2,-,TRBV20-1,TRBJ2-1,TGCAGTGCTGGGGGACTAGCGGGGGGGCGACGCTCCTACAATGAGCAGTTCTTC,CSAGGLAGGRRSYNEQFF
TRBD2,few,TRBV5-5,TRBJ2-1,TGTGCCAGCAGCTTGGCGGGGACTAGCGGGGGTCACAATGAGCAGTTCTTC,CASSLAGTSGGHNEQFF
-,many,TRBV4-2,TRBJ2-5,TGTGCCAGCAGCCAAGCAGGTGGTCCAGGTTCGGGAGAGACCCAGTACTTC,CASSQAGGPGSGETQYF
TRBD1,-,TRBV10-3,TRBJ2-5,TGTGCCATAGGACAGGGGAGGGGAGAGACCCAGTACTTC,CAIGQGRGETQYF
TRBD2,-,TRBV11-1,TRBJ2-1,TGTGCCAGCAGCTTAAGACTAGCGGGGGAACACAATGAGCAGTTCTTC,CASSLRLAGEHNEQFF
-,many,TRBV6-4,TRBJ2-3,TGTGCCAGCAGCAACAGGGGCACAGATACGCAGTATTTT,CASSNRGTDTQYF
-,few,TRBV24-1,TRBJ1-5,TGTGCCACCAGCGGGGACCAGACGCCCCAGCATTTT,CATSGDQTPQHF
TRBD1,many,TRBV12-3/TRBV12-4,TRBJ1-4,TGTGCCAGCAGTCATGGACAGGGTAGGGAAAAACTGTTTTTT,CASSHGQGREKLFF
-,few,TRBV4-3,TRBJ2-3,TGCGCCAGCAGCCAAGATGGTCGCGGGGGCGCGGGAGATACGCAGTATTTT,CASSQDGRGGAGDTQYF
-,few,TRBV11-2,TRBJ2-1,TGTGCCAGCAGAGTAGGGGGGGCCAGGAATGAGCAGTTCTTC,CASRVGGARNEQFF
-,-,TRBV7-9,TRBJ2-7,TGTGCCAGCAGACAGGCCTACGAGCAGTACTTC,CASRQAYEQYF
TRBD2,-,TRBV6-2/TRBV6-3,TRBJ2-1,TGTGCCAGCAGTATCCCCAGCGGGGAATACAATGAGCAGTTCTTC,CASSIPSGEYNEQFF
TRBD1,many,TRBV6-2/TRBV6-3,TRBJ2-4,TGTGCCAGCAGTTACACCCGATATATTAACAGGGGGCAAGAGGTCAAAAACATTCAGTACTTC,CASSYTRYINRGQEVKNIQYF